This TCR beta chain is from a study of post-analysis software for immune sequencing data. Broader study findings: There were five TRBV segments more frequent in patients than controls, and TRBV5-6, TRBV5-1 and TRBV20-1 were among them.

A remark on this clonotype: The antigen is not known. This could be a read error, since a much larger clone is one nucleotide away.

Incorporated into the TCR beta cDNA libraries were unique molecular identifiers, which served to reduce PCR and sequencing biases. Each CDR3 protein gets one entry after TCRdb re-called the PCR reads with MiXCR. The sample lists around 250,000 distinct CDR3 sequences; 36% were seen once. The CDR3 runs to 12 residues. Trimming left V 3 bases short and J 11 bases short, with 11 bases between. The germline CDR1 and CDR2 sequences are MGHDK and SYGVNS. The receptor comes from a girl aged 10 to 17 with multiple sclerosis. The J gene is TRBJ2-1, the V gene TRBV25-1; D gene uncertain. The material sequenced was blood. CDR3 region: CASSDARHKQFF. The CDR3 DNA is TGTGCCAGCAGTGACGCAAGGCATAAGCAGTTCTTC.